This entry lists 7 T cell receptor beta chains sequenced from one sample in a study of CD8 T cells in Susac syndrome (dated by TCRdb to between 2018 and 2020). Library construction relied on the immunoSEQ multiplex PCR assay. RNA was extracted using the RNeasy kit, and roughly 0.45 to 1 ug of the RNA was reverse transcribed with random hexamers. TCRdb reprocessing: public reads trimmed at Q25 with fastp, clones called with MiXCR, in-frame beta chains kept. Rows are combined by CDR3 protein, so each entry shows the most common genes and DNA. The sample table holds 100,000 to 150,000 distinct CDR3 sequences, of which about 93% were seen once. Around 0.2% of the sample goes to the ten largest clones. The specimen sequenced was CD8+ T cells from PBMCs. These TCRs come from a human donor with Susac syndrome.

The rearrangement joins TRBV11-2 to TRBJ2-3; D ambiguous. The germline V gene encodes CDR1 SGHAT and CDR2 FQNNGV. Trimming removed 1 base at V and 1 base at J, with 12 bases between. This CDR3 comprises 16 residues. This CDR3 is CASSLVASLGTDTQYF. The CDR3 region has the DNA TGTGCCAGCAGCTTAGTGGCCTCGCTGGGCACAGATACGCAGTATTTT.

This chain uses TRBV24-1 with TRBJ1-1; D is undetermined. Germline V gives CDR1 KGHDR, CDR2 SFDVKD. The CDR3 loop spans 13 amino acids. V gave up 4 bases and J gave up 4 bases, with 9 bases separating them. Here the CDR3 reads CATSDDSPTEAFF. In DNA, the CDR3 is TGTGCCACCAGTGACGACTCCCCCACTGAAGCTTTCTTT.

The chain uses TRBV7-9 and TRBJ1-2; D gene uncertain. Per the germline V gene, CDR1 is SEHNR and CDR2 is FQNEAQ (reference sequence). This CDR3 is built from 13 residues. V lost 2 bases and J lost 8, with 12 bases in between. The CDR3 DNA is TGTGCCAGCAGCTTAATAGGATCTGGCGGCTACACCTTC. This sequence encodes CASSLIGSGGYTF.

The chain combines TRBV5-6 with TRBJ2-2; D is unclear. This CDR3 has 10 residues. V was clipped by 7 bases and J by 7 bases, with 5 bases between them. Germline V gives CDR1 SGHDT, CDR2 YYEEEE. The CDR3 region has the DNA TGTGCCAGCGGGAACGGGGAGCTGTTTTTT. Encoded protein: CASGNGELFF.

This clonotype has only a few counts. V usage is TRBV3-1 and J usage is TRBJ1-1, with a weak D call TRBD1 (5 bases). Per germline, CDR1 LGHDT and CDR2 YNNKEL (reference sequence). The V gene lost 2 bases and the J gene lost 12 bases, with 22 bases spanning the gap. The CDR3 covers 15 residues. The CDR3 DNA reads TGTGCCAGCAGCCAACCCGGGACCCCGGATAAGAGGACTTTCTTT. This gives the protein CASSQPGTPDKRTFF.

The V and J genes are TRBV7-8 and TRBJ2-5; the D call may be TRBD1 or TRBD2 (5 bases each). CDR1 SGHVS and CDR2 FQNEAQ come from the germline V gene. The CDR3 is 16 amino acids. The germline V and J ends were trimmed by 5 bases and 3 bases, with 19 bases remaining between them. The CDR3 loop reads CASSPSARDGKETQYF. The CDR3 DNA follows: TGTGCCAGCAGCCCCTCCGCCCGGGACGGCAAAGAGACCCAGTACTTC.

The J gene is TRBJ2-5, the V gene TRBV9; weak D call: TRBD2 (5 bases). This CDR3 region has 14 residues. V was shortened by 5 bases and J by 3 bases, with 14 bases between the two germline ends. Germline V gene sequence: CDR1 SGDLS, CDR2 YYNGEE. The CDR3 loop reads CASSRPDGKETQYF. The CDR3 region has the DNA TGTGCCAGCAGTCGTCCGGACGGGAAAGAGACCCAGTACTTC. Based on the CDR3 plus reference TRBV9 and TRBJ2-5, the full variable domain is DSGVTQTPKHLITATGQRVTLRCSPRSGDLSVYWYQQSLDQGLQFLIQYYNGEERAKGNILERFSAQQFPDLHSELNLSSLELGDSALYFCASSRPDGKETQYFGPGTRLLVL.